This entry features one TCR beta chain sequence. An input of about 0.5 to 1 ug of RNA was subjected to reverse transcription using random hexamers. TCRdb reprocessed the immunoSEQ multiplex PCR reads with MiXCR, giving one entry per CDR3 protein. Here the sample spans about 300,000 distinct CDR3 sequences, 70% to 90% being singletons. CDR3 length equals 13 residues. Germline V gene lookup returns CDR1 MRHNA and CDR2 SNTAGT. V was shortened by 8 bases and J by 5 bases, with 13 bases between the two germline ends. This entry is derived from a study of CD8 T cells in Susac syndrome. The rearrangement links TRBV6-4 to TRBJ2-1; D may be TRBD1 (7 bases). The sample taken for sequencing was CD8+ T cells from PBMCs. This TCR came from a human donor with multiple sclerosis. The CDR3 region is CASPGGPDNEQFF. The CDR3, as DNA: TGTGCCAGCCCAGGGGGGCCCGACAATGAGCAGTTCTTC.